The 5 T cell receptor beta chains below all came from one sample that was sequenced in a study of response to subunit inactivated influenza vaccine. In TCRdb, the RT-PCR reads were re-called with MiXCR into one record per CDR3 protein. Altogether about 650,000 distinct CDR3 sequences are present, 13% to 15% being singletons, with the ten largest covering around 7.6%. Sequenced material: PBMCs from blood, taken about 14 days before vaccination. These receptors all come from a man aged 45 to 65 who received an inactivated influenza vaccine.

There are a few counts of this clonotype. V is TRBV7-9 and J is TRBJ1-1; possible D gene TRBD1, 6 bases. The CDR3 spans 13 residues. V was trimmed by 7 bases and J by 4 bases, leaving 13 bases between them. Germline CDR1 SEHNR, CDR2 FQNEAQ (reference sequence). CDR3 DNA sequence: TGTGCCAGCACCCCAGGGGTATCCACTGAAGCTTTCTTT. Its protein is CASTPGVSTEAFF. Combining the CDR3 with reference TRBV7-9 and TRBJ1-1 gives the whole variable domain DTGVSQNPRHKITKRGQNVTFRCDPISEHNRLYWYRQTLGQGPEFLTYFQNEAQLEKSRLLSDRFSAERPKGSFSTLEIQRTEQGDSAMYLCASTPGVSTEAFFGQGTRLTVV.

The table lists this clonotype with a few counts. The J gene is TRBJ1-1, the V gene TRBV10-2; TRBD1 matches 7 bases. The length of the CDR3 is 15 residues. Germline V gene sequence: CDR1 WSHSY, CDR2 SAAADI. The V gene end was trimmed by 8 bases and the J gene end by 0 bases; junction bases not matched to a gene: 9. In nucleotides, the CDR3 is TGCGCCAGCGGGAAAAGACAGGGCATGAACACTGAAGCTTTCTTT. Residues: CASGKRQGMNTEAFF.

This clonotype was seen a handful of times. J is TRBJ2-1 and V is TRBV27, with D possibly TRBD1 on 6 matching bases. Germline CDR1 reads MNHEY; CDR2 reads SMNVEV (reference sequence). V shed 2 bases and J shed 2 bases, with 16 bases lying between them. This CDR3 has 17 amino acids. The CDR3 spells CASSLVRAGTTYNEQFF. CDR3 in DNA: TGTGCCAGCAGTTTAGTGAGGGCCGGGACAACCTACAATGAGCAGTTCTTC.

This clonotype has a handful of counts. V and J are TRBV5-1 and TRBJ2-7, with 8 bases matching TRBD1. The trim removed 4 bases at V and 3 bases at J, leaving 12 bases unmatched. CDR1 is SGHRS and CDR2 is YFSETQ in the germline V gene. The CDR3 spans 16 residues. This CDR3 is CASSPPGTGISYEQYF. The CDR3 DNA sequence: TGCGCCAGCAGCCCACCGGGGACAGGAATCAGCTACGAGCAGTACTTC.

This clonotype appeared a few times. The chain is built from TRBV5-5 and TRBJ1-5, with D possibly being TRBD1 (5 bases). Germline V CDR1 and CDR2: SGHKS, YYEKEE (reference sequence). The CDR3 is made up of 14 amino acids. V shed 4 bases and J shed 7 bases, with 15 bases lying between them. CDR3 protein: CASSPVGGGQPQHF. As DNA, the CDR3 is TGTGCCAGCAGCCCAGTTGGGGGGGGACAGCCCCAGCATTTT.